The sequence of this T cell receptor (beta chain) was determined in a study of T-cell memory formation after mild COVID-19. TCRdb re-called the 5' RACE reads with MiXCR, one entry per CDR3 protein. This table has 550,000 to 650,000 distinct CDR3 sequences, 17% appearing once. This clonotype was observed many times. Germline V gene data show CDR1 as SGHDN and CDR2 as FVKESK. Between the trimmed V and J ends, which lost 5 bases and 1 base, there was a span of 12 bases. This CDR3 has 15 residues. The chain carries TRBV14 and TRBJ1-5; weak D call: TRBD1 (5 bases). The clonotype was recovered from an adult woman who had mild COVID-19 (a few samples of this study predate the infection). Cell type and time point are not known. Sequences were obtained from PBMCs or a T cell subset sorted from them (not recorded which). CDR3 DNA: TGTGCCAGCAGCACGGACACGAGAAGCAATCAGCCCCAGCATTTT. Translation: CASSTDTRSNQPQHF.